The clone carrying this T cell receptor (beta chain) was counted many times. The antigen is undetermined. This CDR3 spans 12 amino acids. The V gene end was trimmed by 6 bases and the J gene end by 6 bases; junction bases not matched to a gene: 5. Germline CDR1 is LNHDA and CDR2 is SQIVND (reference sequence). This entry comes from a study of T cell repertoires in cytomegalovirus infection. Study-level information: Carrying CMV and the relevant HLA type showed in public TCR beta signatures.

Each CDR3 protein gets one entry after TCRdb re-called the reads with MiXCR. This repertoire shows roughly 320,000 distinct CDR3 sequences, more than 8% found once; its top ten account for around 4.1%. Study results and limitations: It was HLA-C-restricted CMV-specific TCR beta clonotypes that dominated the response ex vivo. Frequencies of public TCR beta families were cumulated, and this identified carriers of CMV plus the relevant HLA.

The rearrangement joins TRBV19 to TRBJ2-7, with 7 nucleotides matching TRBD1. Specimen: PBMCs. The source is a human donor in good health (CMV status not recorded). Some clones in this sample may be carry-over from other donors' samples. The CDR3 sequence: CASSTGASEQYF. DNA of the CDR3: TGTGCCAGTAGCACAGGGGCCTCCGAGCAGTACTTC.